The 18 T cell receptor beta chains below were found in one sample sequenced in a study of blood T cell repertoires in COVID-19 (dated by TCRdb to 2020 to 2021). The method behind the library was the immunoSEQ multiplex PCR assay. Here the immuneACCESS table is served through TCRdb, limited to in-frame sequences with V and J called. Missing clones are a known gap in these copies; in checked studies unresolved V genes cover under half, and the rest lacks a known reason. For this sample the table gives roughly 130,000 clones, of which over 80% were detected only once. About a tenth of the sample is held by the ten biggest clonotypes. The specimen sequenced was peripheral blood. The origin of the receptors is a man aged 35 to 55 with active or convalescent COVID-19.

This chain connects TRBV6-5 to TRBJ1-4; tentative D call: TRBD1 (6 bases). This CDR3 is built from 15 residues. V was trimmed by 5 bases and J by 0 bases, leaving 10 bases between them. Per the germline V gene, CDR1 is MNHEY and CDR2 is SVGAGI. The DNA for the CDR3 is TGTGCCAGCAGTCGGGACACATCAACTAATGAAAAACTGTTTTTT. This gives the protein CASSRDTSTNEKLFF.

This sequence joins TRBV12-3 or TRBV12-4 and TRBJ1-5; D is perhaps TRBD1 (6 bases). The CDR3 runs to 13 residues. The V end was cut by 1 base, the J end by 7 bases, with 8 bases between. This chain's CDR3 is CASSLGGPQPQHF. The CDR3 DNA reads TGTGCCAGCAGTTTAGGGGGGCCCCAGCCCCAGCATTTT.

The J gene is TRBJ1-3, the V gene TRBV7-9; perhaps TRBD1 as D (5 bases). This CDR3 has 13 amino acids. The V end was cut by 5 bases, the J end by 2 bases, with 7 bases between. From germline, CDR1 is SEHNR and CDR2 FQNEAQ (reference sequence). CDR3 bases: TGTGCCAGCAGCCAACAGGCTGGAAACACCATATATTTT. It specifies CASSQQAGNTIYF.

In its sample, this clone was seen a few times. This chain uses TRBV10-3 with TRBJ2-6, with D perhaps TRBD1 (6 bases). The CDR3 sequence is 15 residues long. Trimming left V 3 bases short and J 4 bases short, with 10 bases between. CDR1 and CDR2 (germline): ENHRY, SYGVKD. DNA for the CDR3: TGTGCCATCAGTGAAACAGGGAAGGGGGCCAACGTCCTGACTTTC. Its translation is CAISETGKGANVLTF.

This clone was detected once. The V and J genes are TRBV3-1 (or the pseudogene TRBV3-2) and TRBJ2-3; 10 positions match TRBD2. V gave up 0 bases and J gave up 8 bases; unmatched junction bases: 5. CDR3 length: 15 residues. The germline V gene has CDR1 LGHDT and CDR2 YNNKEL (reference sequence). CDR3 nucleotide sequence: TGTGCCAGCAGCCAAGAGGTTCTAGCGGGGGCTACGCAGTATTTT. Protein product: CASSQEVLAGATQYF.

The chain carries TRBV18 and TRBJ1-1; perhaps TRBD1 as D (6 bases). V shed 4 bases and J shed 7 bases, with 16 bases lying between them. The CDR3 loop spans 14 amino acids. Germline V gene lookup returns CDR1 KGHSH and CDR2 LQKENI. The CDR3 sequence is CASSLQQGTVEAFF. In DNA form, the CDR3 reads TGTGCCAGCTCACTACAACAGGGTACAGTTGAAGCTTTCTTT.

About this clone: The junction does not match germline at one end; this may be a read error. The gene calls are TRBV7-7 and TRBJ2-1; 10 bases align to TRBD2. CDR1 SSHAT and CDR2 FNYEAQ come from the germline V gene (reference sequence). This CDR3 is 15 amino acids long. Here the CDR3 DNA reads TGTGCTAGCAGCCCCACCAGCGGGGGGGTAGATGAGCAGTTCTTC. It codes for CASSPTSGGVDEQFF. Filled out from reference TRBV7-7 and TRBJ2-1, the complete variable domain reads GAGVSQSPRYKVTKRGQDVTLRCDPISSHATLYWYQQALGQGPEFLTYFNYEAQPDKSGLPSDRFSAERPEGSISTLTIQRTEQRDSAMYRCASSPTSGGVDEQFFGPGTRLTVL.

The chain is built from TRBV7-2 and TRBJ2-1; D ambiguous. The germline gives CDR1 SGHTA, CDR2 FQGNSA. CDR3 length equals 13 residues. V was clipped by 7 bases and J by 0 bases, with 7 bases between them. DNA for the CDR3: TGTGCCAGCACAGGATTCTCCTACAATGAGCAGTTCTTC. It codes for CASTGFSYNEQFF.

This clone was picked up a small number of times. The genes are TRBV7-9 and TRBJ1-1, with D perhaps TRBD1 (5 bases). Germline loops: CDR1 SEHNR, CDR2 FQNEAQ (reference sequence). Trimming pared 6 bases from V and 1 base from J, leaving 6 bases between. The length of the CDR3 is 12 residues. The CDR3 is CASSTGNTEAFF. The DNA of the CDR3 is TGTGCCAGCAGTACAGGGAACACTGAAGCTTTCTTT.

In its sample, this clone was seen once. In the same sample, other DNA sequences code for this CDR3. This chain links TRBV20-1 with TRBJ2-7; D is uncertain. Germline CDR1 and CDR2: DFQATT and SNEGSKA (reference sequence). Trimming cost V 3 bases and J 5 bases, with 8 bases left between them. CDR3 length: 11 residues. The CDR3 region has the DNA TGCAGTGCTAGCTCTGGGCACGAGCAGTACTTC. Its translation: CSASSGHEQYF.

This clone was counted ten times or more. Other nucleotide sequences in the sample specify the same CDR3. The DNA for the CDR3 is TGTGCCAGCAGTTACGCGGAGGATAATCAGCCCCAGCATTTT. Its translation is CASSYAEDNQPQHF. The chain couples TRBV6-6 to TRBJ1-5, with D uncertain. Germline CDR1 MNHNY, CDR2 SVGAGI (reference sequence). The ends were cut back, 2 bases at V and 4 bases at J, with 9 bases in the middle. This CDR3 spans 14 amino acids.

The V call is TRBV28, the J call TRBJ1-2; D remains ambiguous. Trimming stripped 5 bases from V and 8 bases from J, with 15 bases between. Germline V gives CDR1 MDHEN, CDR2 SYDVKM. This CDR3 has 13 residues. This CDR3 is CASSLDPGEGYTF. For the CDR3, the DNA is TGTGCCAGCAGTCTAGACCCCGGGGAGGGCTACACCTTC.

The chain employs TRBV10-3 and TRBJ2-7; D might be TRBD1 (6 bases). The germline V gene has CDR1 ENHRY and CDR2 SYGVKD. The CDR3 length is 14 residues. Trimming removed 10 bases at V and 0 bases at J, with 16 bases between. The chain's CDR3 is CATRNGQNSYEQYF. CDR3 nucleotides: TGTGCCACCCGGAACGGACAGAACTCCTACGAGCAGTACTTC.

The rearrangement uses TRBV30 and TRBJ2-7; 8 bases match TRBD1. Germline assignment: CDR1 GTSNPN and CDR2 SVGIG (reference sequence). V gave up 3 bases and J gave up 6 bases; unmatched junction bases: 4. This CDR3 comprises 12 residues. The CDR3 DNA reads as TGTGCCTGGAGAGGACAGGGTGGCGAGCAGTACTTC. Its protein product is CAWRGQGGEQYF.

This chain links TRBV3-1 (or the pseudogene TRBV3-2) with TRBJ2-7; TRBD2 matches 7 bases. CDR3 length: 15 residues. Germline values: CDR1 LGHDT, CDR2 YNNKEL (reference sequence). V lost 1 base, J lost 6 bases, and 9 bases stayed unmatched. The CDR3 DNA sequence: TGTGCCAGCAGCCAAGCGGGCGGGGGAGTGAGCGAGCAGTACTTC. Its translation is CASSQAGGGVSEQYF.

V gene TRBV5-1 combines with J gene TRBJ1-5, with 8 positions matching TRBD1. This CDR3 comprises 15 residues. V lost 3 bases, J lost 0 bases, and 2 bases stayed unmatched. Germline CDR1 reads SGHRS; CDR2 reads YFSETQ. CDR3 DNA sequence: TGCGCCAGCAGCTCGACAGGGGATAGCAATCAGCCCCAGCATTTT. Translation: CASSSTGDSNQPQHF. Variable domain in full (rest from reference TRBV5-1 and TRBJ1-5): KAGVTQTPRYLIKTRGQQVTLSCSPISGHRSVSWYQQTPGQGLQFLFEYFSETQRNKGNFPGRFSGRQFSNSRSEMNVSTLELGDSALYLCASSSTGDSNQPQHFGDGTRLSIL.

CDR3 DNA: TGTGCCAGCCGGCGGGACAGGTTAGGGACCGGGGAGCTGTTTTTT. It translates to CASRRDRLGTGELFF. The rearrangement links TRBV6-5 to TRBJ2-2, with 8 bases matching TRBD1. CDR1 is MNHEY, CDR2 SVGAGI, per germline. With V trimmed by 8 bases and J by 5 bases, 10 bases remained unmatched. This CDR3 is 15 amino acids long.

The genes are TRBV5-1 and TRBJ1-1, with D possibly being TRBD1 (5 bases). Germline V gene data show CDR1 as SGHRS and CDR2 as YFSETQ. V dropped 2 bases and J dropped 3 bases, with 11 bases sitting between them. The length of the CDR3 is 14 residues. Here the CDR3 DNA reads TGCGCCAGCAGCTTTAGGGGTAGGGACACTGAAGCTTTCTTT. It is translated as CASSFRGRDTEAFF.